These 8 T cell receptor beta chains originate from one sample sequenced in a study of spatial heterogeneity in lung cancer (dated by TCRdb to the late 2010s). The time point label, read with the paper, signifies: sample taken at primary tumor resection. Library prep was done by 5' RACE. For sequencing, a NextSeq 500 was employed. TCRdb itself trimmed the public reads at Q25 with fastp, ran MiXCR and retained productive beta chains. Rows with one shared CDR3 protein collapse into an entry with the most common genes and DNA. The sample profile shows 40,000 or so distinct CDR3 sequences; approximately 3% of them were found once. Under 40% of the sample lies in the top ten. Sequenced material: normal lung tissue next to the tumor, taken at surgery. Receptors originate from a male donor with early-stage non-small cell lung cancer.

In its sample, this clonotype was seen many times. The rearrangement uses TRBV6-1 and TRBJ1-2; TRBD1 is a possible D gene (5 bases). Germline CDR1 and CDR2: MNHNS and SASEGT. The V end was cut by 1 base, the J end by 6 bases, with 9 bases between. This CDR3 contains 13 residues. CDR3 DNA sequence: TGTGCCAGCAGTGAAGGACGGGACGATGGCTACACCTTC. It yields the protein CASSEGRDDGYTF.

This clonotype was observed at least ten times. V and J are TRBV27 and TRBJ1-2, with 10 bases that match TRBD1. V was pared by 0 bases and J by 6 bases, with 10 bases of the junction left unmatched. This CDR3 has 17 amino acids. Germline V gene lookup returns CDR1 MNHEY and CDR2 SMNVEV (reference sequence). The CDR3 DNA reads TGTGCCAGCAGTTTATCCCTTTTTTCCGGGACAGGGGATGGCTACACCTTC. It encodes CASSLSLFSGTGDGYTF.

This clonotype was recorded at least ten times. The rearrangement links TRBV3-1 to TRBJ2-1; D gene ambiguous. Germline CDR1 is LGHDT and CDR2 is YNNKEL (reference sequence). The CDR3 consists of 14 residues. Trimming took off 4 bases at V and 4 bases at J, with 11 bases between the two ends. The DNA of the CDR3 is TGTGCCAGCAGCCTCACTAACGGTTACAATGAGCAGTTCTTC. It is translated as CASSLTNGYNEQFF.

This clonotype has a count of ten or more. The genes are TRBV3-2 and TRBJ2-1; TRBD2 is the table's D call, not checked against the DNA. TRBV3-2 is a pseudogene. The CDR3 extends over 16 amino acids. The DNA for the CDR3 is TGTGCCAGCAGCCCGACAGCAGCGGGGGGACCCAATGAGCAGTTCTTC. As protein: CASSPTAAGGPNEQFF.

This clonotype has ten or more counts. This sequence joins TRBV20-1 and TRBJ1-3; D is possibly TRBD1 (6 bases). Germline V gene lookup returns CDR1 DFQATT and CDR2 SNEGSKA (reference sequence). The CDR3 totals 14 residues. Between the trimmed V and J ends, which lost 6 bases and 0 bases, there was a span of 12 bases. CDR3 amino acids: CSAPQGSSGNTIYF. CDR3 DNA: TGCAGTGCGCCGCAGGGGAGCTCTGGAAACACCATATATTTT.

This clonotype was counted ten times or more. This chain uses TRBV6-6 with TRBJ1-2; 8 bases map to TRBD1. V was clipped by 6 bases and J by 1 base; unmatched bases: 7. Germline lookup yields CDR1 MNHNY and CDR2 SVGAGI (reference sequence). The CDR3 covers 15 residues. The CDR3 DNA is TGTGCCAGCAGCTTCGACAGGGGAGGTAACTATGGCTACACCTTC. Its protein is CASSFDRGGNYGYTF.

The chain carries TRBV20-1 and TRBJ1-5; TRBD1 is a possible D gene (5 bases). V lost 3 bases and J lost 1, with 13 bases in between. CDR1 and CDR2 from the germline V gene are DFQATT and SNEGSKA (reference sequence). This CDR3 is 15 amino acids long. In DNA form, the CDR3 reads TGCAGTGCTAGCCGCACTACAGGCAGCAATCAGCCCCAGCATTTT. Protein: CSASRTTGSNQPQHF.

This clonotype was detected ten times or more. The chain has TRBV6-1 and TRBJ1-4, with D possibly being TRBD1 (6 bases). Trimming took 2 bases from V and 15 from J, leaving 16 bases between them. This CDR3 comprises 13 residues. The V gene's germline CDR1 is MNHNS and CDR2 SASEGT. CDR3 residues: CASSETWTDPVFF. The CDR3 DNA sequence: TGTGCCAGCAGTGAAACGTGGACAGATCCCGTGTTTTTT.